Reported below is one TCR beta chain. Per the germline V gene, CDR1 is SGHKS and CDR2 is YYEKEE (reference sequence). The CDR3 contains 16 residues. V lost 4 bases to trimming and J lost 0 bases; unmatched junction nucleotides: 7. These data are taken from a study of OX40 agonist ivuxolimab in advanced cancers. At the level of the study: The study reported partial responses in three patients: one hepatocellular carcinoma, two cutaneous melanoma.

Libraries were prepared by immunoSEQ multiplex PCR; TCRdb keeps only in-frame clonotypes and omits some of them. The repertoire holds about 85,000 clones, about 86% seen once, with 5.5% to 8.5% in the top ten. This chain links TRBV5-5 with TRBJ2-3; TRBD1 matches at 8 bases. The sequencing used CD4+ or CD8+ T cells sorted from blood, collected in a trial of the OX40 agonist ivuxolimab. The receptor's source is an adult with an advanced solid tumor such as melanoma, head and neck, liver or kidney cancer. This CDR3 is CASSPRGHASTDTQYF. In DNA form, the CDR3 reads TGTGCCAGCAGCCCCAGGGGGCATGCTAGCACAGATACGCAGTATTTT.